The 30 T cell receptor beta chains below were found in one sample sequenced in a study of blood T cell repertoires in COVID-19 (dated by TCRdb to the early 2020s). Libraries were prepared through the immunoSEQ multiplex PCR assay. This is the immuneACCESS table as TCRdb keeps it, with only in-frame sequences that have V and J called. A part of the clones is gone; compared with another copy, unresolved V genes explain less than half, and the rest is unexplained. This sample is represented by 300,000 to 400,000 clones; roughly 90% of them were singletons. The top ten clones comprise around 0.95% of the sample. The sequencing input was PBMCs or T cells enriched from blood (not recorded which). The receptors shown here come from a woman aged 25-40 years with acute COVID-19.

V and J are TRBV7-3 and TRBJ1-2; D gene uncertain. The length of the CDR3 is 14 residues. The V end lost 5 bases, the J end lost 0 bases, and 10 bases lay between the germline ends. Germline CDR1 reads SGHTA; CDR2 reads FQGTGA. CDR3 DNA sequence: TGTGCCAGCAGCCTGACGGGAGCTAACTATGGCTACACCTTC. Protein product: CASSLTGANYGYTF.

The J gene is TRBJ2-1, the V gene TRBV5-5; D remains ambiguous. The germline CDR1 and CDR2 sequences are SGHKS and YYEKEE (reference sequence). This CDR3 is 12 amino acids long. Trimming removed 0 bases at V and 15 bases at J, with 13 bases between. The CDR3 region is CASSLVGGDLFF. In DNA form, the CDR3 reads TGTGCCAGCAGCTTGGTCGGCGGCGATTTGTTCTTC.

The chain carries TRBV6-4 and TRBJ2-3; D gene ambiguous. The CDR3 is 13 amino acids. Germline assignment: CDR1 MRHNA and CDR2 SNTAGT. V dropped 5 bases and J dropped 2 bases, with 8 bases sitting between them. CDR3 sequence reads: CASSPESTDTQYF. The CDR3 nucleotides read TGTGCCAGCAGTCCAGAATCCACAGATACGCAGTATTTT.

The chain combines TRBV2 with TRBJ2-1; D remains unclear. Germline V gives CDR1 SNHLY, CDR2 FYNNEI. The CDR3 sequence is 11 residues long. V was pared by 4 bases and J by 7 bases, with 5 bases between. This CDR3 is CASSVVNEQFF. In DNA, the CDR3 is TGTGCCAGCAGTGTAGTTAATGAGCAGTTCTTC.

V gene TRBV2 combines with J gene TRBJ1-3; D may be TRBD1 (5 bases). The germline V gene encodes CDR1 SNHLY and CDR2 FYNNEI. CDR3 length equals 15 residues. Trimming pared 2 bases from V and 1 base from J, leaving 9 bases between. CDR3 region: CASSEMGGSGNTIYF. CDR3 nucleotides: TGTGCCAGCAGTGAAATGGGGGGTTCTGGAAACACCATATATTTT.

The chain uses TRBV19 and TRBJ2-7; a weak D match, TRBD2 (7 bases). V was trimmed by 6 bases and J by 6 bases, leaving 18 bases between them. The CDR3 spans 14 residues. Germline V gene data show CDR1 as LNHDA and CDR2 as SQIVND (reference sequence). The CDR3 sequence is CASSQNAGASEQYF. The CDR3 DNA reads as TGTGCCAGTAGCCAAAACGCGGGGGCGAGCGAGCAGTACTTC.

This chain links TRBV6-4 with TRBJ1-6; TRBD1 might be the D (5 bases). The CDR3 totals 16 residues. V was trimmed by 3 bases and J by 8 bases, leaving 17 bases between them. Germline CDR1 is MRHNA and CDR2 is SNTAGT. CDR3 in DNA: TGTGCCAGCAGTGAGACCGGGACGGGGGGTTATTCACCCCTCCACTTT. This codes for CASSETGTGGYSPLHF.

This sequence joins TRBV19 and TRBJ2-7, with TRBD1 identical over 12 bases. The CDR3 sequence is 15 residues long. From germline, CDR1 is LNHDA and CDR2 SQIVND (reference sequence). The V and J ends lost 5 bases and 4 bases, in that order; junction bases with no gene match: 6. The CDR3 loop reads CASSSGTGGLYEQYF. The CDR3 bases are TGTGCCAGTAGTTCCGGGACAGGGGGCCTTTACGAGCAGTACTTC.

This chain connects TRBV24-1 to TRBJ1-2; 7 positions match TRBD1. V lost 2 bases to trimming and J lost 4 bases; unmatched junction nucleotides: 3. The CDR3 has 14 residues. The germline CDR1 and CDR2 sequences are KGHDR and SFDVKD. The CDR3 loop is CATSDSGTVYGYTF. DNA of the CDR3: TGTGCCACCAGTGATTCCGGGACAGTCTATGGCTACACCTTC.

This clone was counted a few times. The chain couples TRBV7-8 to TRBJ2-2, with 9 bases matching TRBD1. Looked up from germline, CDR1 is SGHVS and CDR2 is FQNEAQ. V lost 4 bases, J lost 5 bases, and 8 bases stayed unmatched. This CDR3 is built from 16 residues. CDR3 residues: CASSSPTGGWTGELFF. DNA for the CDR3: TGTGCCAGCAGCTCACCCACAGGGGGCTGGACCGGGGAGCTGTTTTTT.

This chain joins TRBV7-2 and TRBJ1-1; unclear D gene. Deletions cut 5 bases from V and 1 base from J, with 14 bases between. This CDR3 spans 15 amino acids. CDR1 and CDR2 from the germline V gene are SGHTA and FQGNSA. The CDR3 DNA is TGTGCCAGCAGCCAGCCCGGACGGGAGAACACTGAAGCTTTCTTT. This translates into CASSQPGRENTEAFF.

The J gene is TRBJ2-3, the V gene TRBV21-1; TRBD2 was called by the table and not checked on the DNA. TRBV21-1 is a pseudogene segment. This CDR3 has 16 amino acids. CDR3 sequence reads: CASALWRGDLHGTQYF. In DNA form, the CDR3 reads TGTGCCAGCGCTCTATGGCGGGGGGACTTACACGGTACGCAGTATTTT.

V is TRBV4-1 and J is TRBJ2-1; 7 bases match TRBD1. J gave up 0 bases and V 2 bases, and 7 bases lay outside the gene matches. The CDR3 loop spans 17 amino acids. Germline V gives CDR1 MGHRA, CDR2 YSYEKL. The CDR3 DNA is TGCGCCAGCAGCCAAATAATACAGGGGTTCTCCTACAATGAGCAGTTCTTC. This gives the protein CASSQIIQGFSYNEQFF.

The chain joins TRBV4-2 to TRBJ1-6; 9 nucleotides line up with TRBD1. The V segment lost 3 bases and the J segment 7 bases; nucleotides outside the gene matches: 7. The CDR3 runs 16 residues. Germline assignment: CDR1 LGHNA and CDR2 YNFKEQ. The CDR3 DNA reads TGTGCCAGCAGCCAGGAACCGGGACAGGGAAATTCACCCCTCCACTTT. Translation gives CASSQEPGQGNSPLHF.

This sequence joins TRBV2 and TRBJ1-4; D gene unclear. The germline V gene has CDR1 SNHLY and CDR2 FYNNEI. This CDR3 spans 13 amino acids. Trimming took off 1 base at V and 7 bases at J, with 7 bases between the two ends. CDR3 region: CASSEGRSEKLFF. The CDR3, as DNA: TGTGCCAGCAGTGAAGGGAGAAGTGAAAAACTGTTTTTT.

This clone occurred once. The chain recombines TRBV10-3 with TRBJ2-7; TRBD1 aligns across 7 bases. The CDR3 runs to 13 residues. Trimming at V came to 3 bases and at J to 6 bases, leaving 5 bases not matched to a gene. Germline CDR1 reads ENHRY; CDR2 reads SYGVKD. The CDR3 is CAISDGTEAEQYF. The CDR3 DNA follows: TGTGCCATCAGTGATGGGACAGAAGCCGAGCAGTACTTC.

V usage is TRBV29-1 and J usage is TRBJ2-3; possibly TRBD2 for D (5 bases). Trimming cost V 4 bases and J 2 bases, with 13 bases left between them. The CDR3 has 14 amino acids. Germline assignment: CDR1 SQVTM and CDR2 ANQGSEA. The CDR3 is CSVVGEWNTDTQYF. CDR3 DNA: TGCAGCGTTGTTGGGGAGTGGAACACAGATACGCAGTATTTT.

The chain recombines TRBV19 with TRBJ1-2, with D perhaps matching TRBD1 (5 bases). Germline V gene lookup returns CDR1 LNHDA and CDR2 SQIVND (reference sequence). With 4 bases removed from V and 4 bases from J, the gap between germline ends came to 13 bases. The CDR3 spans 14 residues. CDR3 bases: TGTGCCAGTAGTACCAGGGAGCGGGGCTATGGCTACACCTTC. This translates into CASSTRERGYGYTF. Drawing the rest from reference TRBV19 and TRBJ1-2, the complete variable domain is DGGITQSPKYLFRKEGQNVTLSCEQNLNHDAMYWYRQDPGQGLRLIYYSQIVNDFQKGDIAEGYSVSREKKESFPLTVTSAQKNPTAFYLCASSTRERGYGYTFGSGTRLTVV.

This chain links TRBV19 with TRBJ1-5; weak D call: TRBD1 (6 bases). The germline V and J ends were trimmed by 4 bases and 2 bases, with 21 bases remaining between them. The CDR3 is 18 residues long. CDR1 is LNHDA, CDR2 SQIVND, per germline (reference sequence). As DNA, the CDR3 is TGTGCCAGTAGTACCTACCTTTCCGCGACAGGTCGCAATCAGCCCCAGCATTTT. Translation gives CASSTYLSATGRNQPQHF.

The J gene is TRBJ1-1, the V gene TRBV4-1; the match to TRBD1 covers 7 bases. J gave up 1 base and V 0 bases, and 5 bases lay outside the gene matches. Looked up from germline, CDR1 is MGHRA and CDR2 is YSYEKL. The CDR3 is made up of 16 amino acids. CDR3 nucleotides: TGCGCCAGCAGCCAAGACGGGACAGTTAGGAACACTGAAGCTTTCTTT. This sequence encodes CASSQDGTVRNTEAFF.

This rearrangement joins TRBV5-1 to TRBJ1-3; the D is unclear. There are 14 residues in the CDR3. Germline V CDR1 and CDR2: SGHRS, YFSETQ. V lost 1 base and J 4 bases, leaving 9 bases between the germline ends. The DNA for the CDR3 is TGCGCCAGCAGCTTGACGGTTCCCGGAAACACCATATATTTT. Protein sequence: CASSLTVPGNTIYF.

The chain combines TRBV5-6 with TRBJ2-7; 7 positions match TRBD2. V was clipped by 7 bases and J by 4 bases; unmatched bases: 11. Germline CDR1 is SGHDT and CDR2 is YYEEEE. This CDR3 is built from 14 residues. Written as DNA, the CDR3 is TGTGCCAGCCGTCGGGGCGGGGGTCAGTACGAGCAGTACTTC. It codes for CASRRGGGQYEQYF. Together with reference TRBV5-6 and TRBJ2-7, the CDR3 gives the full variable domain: DAGVTQSPTHLIKTRGQQVTLRCSPKSGHDTVSWYQQALGQGPQFIFQYYEEEERQRGNFPDRFSGHQFPNYSSELNVNALLLGDSALYLCASRRGGGQYEQYFGPGTRLTVT.

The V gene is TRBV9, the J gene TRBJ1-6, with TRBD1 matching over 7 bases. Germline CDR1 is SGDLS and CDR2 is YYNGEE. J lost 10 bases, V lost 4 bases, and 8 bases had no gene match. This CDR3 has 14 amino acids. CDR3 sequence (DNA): TGTGCCAGCAGCCCTGGACAGGTTAACTCACCCCTCCACTTT. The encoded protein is CASSPGQVNSPLHF. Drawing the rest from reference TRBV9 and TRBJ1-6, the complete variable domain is DSGVTQTPKHLITATGQRVTLRCSPRSGDLSVYWYQQSLDQGLQFLIQYYNGEERAKGNILERFSAQQFPDLHSELNLSSLELGDSALYFCASSPGQVNSPLHFGNGTRLTVT.

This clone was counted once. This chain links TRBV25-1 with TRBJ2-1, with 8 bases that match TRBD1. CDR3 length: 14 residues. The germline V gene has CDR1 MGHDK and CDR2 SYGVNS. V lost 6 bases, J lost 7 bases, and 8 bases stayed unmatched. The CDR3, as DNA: TGTGCCAGCAGCGCCGGACAGGGAGTAAATGAGCAGTTCTTC. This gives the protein CASSAGQGVNEQFF.

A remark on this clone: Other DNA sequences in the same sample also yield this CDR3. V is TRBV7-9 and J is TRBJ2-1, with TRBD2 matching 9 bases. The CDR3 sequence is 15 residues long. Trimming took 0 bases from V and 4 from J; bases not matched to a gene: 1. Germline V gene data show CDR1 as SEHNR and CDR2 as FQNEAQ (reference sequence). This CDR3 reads CASSLAAGGYNEQFF. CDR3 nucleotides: TGTGCCAGCAGCTTAGCAGCGGGGGGTTACAATGAGCAGTTCTTC.

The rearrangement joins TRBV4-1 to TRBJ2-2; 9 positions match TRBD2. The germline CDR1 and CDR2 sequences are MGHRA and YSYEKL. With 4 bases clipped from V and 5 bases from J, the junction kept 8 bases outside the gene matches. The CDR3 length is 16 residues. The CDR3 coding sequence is TGCGCCAGCAGCCGCGCGGGCGGGGGGGTTACCGGGGAGCTGTTTTTT. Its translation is CASSRAGGGVTGELFF.

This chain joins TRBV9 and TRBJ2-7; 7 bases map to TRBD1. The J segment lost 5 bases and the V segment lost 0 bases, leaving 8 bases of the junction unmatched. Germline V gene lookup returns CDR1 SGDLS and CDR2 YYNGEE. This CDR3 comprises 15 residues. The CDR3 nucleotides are TGTGCCAGCAGCGTAGCAGGGACAGTGGCGGACGAGCAGTACTTC. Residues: CASSVAGTVADEQYF.

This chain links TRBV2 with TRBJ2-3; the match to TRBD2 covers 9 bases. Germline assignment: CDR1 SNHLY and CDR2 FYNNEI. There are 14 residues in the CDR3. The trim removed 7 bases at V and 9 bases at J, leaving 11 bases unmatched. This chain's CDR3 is CASTPEVAGETQYF. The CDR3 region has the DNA TGTGCCAGCACTCCCGAGGTAGCGGGGGAGACGCAGTATTTT.

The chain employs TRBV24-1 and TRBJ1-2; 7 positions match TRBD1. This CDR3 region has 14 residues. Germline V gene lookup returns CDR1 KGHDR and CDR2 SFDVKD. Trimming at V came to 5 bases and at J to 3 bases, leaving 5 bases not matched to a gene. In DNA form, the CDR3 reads TGTGCCACCAGTGGGAGGGGGCAGGACTATGGCTACACCTTC. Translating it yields CATSGRGQDYGYTF.

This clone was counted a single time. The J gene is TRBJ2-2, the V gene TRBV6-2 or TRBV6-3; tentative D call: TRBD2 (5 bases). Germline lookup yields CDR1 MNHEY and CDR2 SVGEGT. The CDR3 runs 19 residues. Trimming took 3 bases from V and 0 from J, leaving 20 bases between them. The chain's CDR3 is CASSYLVNRPGSNTGELFF. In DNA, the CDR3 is TGTGCCAGCAGTTATTTAGTGAATAGACCGGGATCGAACACCGGGGAGCTGTTTTTT.